These T cell receptor beta chains were read from a single sample in a study of T cell responses to AZD1222 COVID-19 vaccine. Sequencing used immunoSEQ multiplex PCR; TCRdb keeps in-frame clones, though not all of them. The table records roughly 200,000 clones, roughly 93% of them present only once. This specimen consisted of peripheral blood, obtained 28 days after the second dose of the MenACWY control vaccine. The receptors were sampled from an adult who received the MenACWY meningococcal vaccine as a control. The CDR3 runs from the conserved cysteine through the conserved F or W. The D gene is left open where the match is weak. Only some rows state a clone size, as once, few, many or a class for expanded clones.

>TRBV29-1|TRBJ1-2|-|TRBD1
CSVSRTGATGYTF
TGCAGCGTTTCTCGGACAGGGGCGACTGGCTACACCTTC
>TRBV6-5|TRBJ1-2|-|-
CASSNLGVHGYTF
TGTGCCAGCAGCAATCTGGGGGTCCATGGCTACACCTTC
>TRBV6-5|TRBJ2-7|-|-
CASKVGLDYEQYF
TGTGCCAGCAAGGTAGGCCTCGACTACGAGCAGTACTTC
>TRBV9|TRBJ2-1|-|TRBD2
CASSAAGGVLLNEQFF
TGTGCCAGCAGCGCCGCGGGGGGCGTACTCCTCAATGAGCAGTTCTTC
>TRBV3-1/TRBV3-2|TRBJ1-1|-|-
CASSQAGVSTEAFF
TGTGCCAGCAGCCAAGCAGGGGTTAGCACTGAAGCTTTCTTT
>TRBV3-1/TRBV3-2|TRBJ2-7|-|-
CASSQAAYEQYF
TGTGCCAGCAGCCAGGCAGCCTACGAGCAGTACTTC
>TRBV6-2/TRBV6-3|TRBJ2-3|-|-
CASSSLGGRTDTQYF
TGTGCCAGCAGTTCCCTCGGGGGCCGCACAGATACGCAGTATTTT
>TRBV6-5|TRBJ1-2|-|-
CASRRRGVGGYTF
TGTGCCAGCCGCCGCCGTGGAGTCGGAGGCTACACCTTC
>TRBV28|TRBJ2-5|-|TRBD1
CASLTGGKETQYF
TGTGCCAGTTTGACAGGGGGCAAGGAGACCCAGTACTTC
>TRBV6-2/TRBV6-3|TRBJ2-3|-|TRBD2
CASSLAGLGTDTQYF
TGTGCCAGCAGTTTAGCGGGGTTAGGCACAGATACGCAGTATTTT
>TRBV4-2|TRBJ1-1|-|-
CASSQASGRTEAFF
TGTGCCAGCAGCCAAGCGTCGGGGCGAACTGAAGCTTTCTTT
>TRBV7-8|TRBJ1-6|once|-
CASSLRAGGNNSPLHF
TGTGCCAGCAGCTTGAGGGCTGGGGGCAATAATTCACCCCTCCACTTT
>TRBV7-9|TRBJ1-2|once|TRBD1
CASSLLDGTGTF
TGTGCCAGCAGCTTGTTAGACGGGACAGGCACCTTC